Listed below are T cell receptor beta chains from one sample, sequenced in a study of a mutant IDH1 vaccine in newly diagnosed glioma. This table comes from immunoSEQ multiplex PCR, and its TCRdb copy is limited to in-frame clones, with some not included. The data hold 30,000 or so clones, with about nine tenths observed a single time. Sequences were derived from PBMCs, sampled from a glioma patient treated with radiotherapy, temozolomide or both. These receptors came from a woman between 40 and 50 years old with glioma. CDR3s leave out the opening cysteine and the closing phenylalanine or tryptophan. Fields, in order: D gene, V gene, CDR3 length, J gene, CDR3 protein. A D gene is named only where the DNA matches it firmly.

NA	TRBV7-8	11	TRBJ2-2	ASKKRAAGELF
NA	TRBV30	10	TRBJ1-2	AWSHKGQGYT
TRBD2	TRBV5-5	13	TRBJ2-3	ASSLAGGLADTQY
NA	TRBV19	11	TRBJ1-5	ASSLGLGQPQH
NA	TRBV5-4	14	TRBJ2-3	ASSQRFEASTDTQY
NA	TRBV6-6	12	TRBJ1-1	ASSSPGMNTEAF
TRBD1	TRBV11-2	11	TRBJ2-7	ASSEDRGREQY
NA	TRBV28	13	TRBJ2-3	ASSPYRRRTDTQY
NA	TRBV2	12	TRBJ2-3	ASSDTRSGDTQY
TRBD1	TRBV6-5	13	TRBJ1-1	ASSPRTGGITEAF